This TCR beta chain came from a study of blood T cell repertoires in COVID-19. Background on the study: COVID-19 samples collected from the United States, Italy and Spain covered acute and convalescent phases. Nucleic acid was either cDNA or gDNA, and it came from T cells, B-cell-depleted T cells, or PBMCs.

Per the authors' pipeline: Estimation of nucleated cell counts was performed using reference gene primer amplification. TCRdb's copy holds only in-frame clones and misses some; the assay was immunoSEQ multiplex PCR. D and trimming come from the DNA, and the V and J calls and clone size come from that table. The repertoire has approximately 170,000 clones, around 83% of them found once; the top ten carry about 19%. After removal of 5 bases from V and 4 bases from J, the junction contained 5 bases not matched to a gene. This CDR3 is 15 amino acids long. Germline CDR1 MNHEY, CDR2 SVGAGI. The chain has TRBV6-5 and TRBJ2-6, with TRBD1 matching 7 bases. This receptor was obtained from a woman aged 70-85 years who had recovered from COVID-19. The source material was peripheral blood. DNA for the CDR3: TGTGCCAGCAGTCGACAGGGAAACGGGGCCAACGTCCTGACTTTC. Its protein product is CASSRQGNGANVLTF.